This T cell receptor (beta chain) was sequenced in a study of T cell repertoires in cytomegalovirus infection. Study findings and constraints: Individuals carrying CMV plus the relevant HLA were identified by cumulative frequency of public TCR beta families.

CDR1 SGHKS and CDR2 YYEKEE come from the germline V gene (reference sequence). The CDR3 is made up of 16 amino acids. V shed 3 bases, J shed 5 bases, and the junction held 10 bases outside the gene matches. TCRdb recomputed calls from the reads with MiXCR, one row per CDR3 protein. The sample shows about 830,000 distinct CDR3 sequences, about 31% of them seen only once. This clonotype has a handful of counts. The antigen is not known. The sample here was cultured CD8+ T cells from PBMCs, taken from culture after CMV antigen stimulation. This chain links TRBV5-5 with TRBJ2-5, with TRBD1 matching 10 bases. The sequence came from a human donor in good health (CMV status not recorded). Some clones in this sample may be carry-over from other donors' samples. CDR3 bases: TGTGCCAGCAGCTCCGCGACAGGGGGCTTGGTGGAGACCCAGTACTTC. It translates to CASSSATGGLVETQYF.